Listed here is a single T cell receptor (beta chain). Its binding antigen is unknown. No base qualities exist here, and no much larger clone lies one base off it. Patients with a history of autoimmune disease or receiving systemic immunosuppression were excluded from the trial. In every dose cohort, peripheral blood was drawn for TCR sequencing at baseline, cycle 4 day 1, and cycle 7 day 1. The samples were taken from a phase I, first-in-human, multicenter, open-label dose-escalation trial of ivuxolimab. Adults with locally advanced or metastatic melanoma, renal cell carcinoma, hepatocellular carcinoma or head and neck squamous cell carcinoma were enrolled in the trial. Before TCR sequencing, CD4+ T cells and CD8+ T cells from peripheral blood were sorted into separate populations. The sample is drawn from a study of OX40 agonist ivuxolimab in advanced cancers. General notes on the study: The costimulatory receptor OX40 (CD134) was targeted by ivuxolimab, a fully human IgG2 agonistic monoclonal antibody. A male proportion of about 79% and a mean age of 60 years, ranging from roughly 23 to 80, were recorded for the dose-escalation cohort. Peripheral TCRbeta sequencing was intended to test whether TCR sequence diversity was altered and clonal T-cell expansion was caused by ivuxolimab. The paper describes the monotherapy dose-escalation part (N ≈ 52 patients) of the phase I trial of ivuxolimab. Partial responses occurred in three dose-escalation patients, of whom one had hepatocellular carcinoma and two had cutaneous melanoma. Among the roughly 52 dose-escalation patients, around 19 had hepatocellular carcinoma, 15 or so melanoma, 9 renal cell carcinoma and 9 head and neck cancer. Patients were allowed to have had prior anti-PD-1, anti-PD-L1 or anti-CTLA-4 therapy, and roughly 40% of the dose-escalation patients had previously received checkpoint inhibitors. Intravenous ivuxolimab was administered to patients every 2 weeks at six dose levels: 0.01, 0.1, 0.3, 1.5, 3 and 10 mg/kg. Study-level results and caveats: After ivuxolimab, more expanded clones were found on average in CD8+ T cells than in CD4+ T cells. In partial responders in the 0.1-3.0 mg/kg groups, normalized peripheral clonal expansion was found to be among the lowest, especially among CD8+ T cells. At doses of 0.1 to 3.0 mg/kg, clonal expansion of both CD4+ and CD8+ T cells in blood was seen between baseline and week 6. The antigen specificity of the peripheral T cells that underwent clonal expansion was not determined. Low levels of normalized T-cell clonal expansion were also seen in some patients who did not respond.

Genomic DNA was extracted from sorted cells for sequencing of the TCRbeta CDR3 region. TCRbeta CDR3 regions were sequenced using the immunoSEQ Assay. The clones in this table, taken by TCRdb from immuneACCESS, are in-frame only. Not every clone is retained; where verified, under half of the shortfall comes from an unresolved V gene, and the cause of the rest is unknown. For this sample there are fewer than 30,000 clones; 85% appear just once. Of the sample, around 50% falls within the top ten clones. Trimming takes 1 base from V and 2 bases from J, and the germline ends sit 9 bases apart. CDR1 and CDR2 are drawn from the germline V gene: LGHNA, YSLEER. Including the terminal cysteine and phenylalanine, the CDR3 comprises 15 residues. The sequence is cut down to CDR3 DNA, 45 bases in frame from base 1.

The TCR originated in an adult with an advanced solid tumor such as melanoma, head and neck, liver or kidney cancer. The sequences come from CD4+ or CD8+ T cells sorted from blood, collected in a trial of the OX40 agonist ivuxolimab. The rearranged chain carries TRBV4-3 and TRBJ1-5, and the D gene may be TRBD1, 6 bases matching. The bases are TGCGCCAGCAGCCAAGTCTGGACAGGCAATCAGCCCCAGCATTTT. This encodes CASSQVWTGNQPQHF.